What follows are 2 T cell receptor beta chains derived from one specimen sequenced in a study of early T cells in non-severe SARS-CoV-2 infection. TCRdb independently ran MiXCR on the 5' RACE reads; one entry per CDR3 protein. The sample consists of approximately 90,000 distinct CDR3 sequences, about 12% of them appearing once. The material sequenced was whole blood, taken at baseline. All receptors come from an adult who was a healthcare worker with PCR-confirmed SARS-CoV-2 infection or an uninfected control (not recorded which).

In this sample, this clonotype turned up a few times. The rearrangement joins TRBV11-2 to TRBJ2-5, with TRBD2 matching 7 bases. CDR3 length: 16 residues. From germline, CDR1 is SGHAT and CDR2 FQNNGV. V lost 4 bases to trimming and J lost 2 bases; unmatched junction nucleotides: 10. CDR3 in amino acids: CASSSAGLSSQETQYF. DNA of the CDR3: TGTGCCAGCAGCTCCGCGGGACTATCTTCTCAAGAGACCCAGTACTTC.

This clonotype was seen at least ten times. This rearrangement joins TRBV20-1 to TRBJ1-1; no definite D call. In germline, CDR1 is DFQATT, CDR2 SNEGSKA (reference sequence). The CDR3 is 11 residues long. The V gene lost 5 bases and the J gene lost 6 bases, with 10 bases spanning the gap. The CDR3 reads CSAPRTAEAFF. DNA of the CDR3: TGCAGTGCTCCCCGAACCGCTGAAGCTTTCTTT.